Sequencing of this TCR beta chain was carried out in a study of vaccination effects on CD4 cells after COVID-19. Findings and limits, study-wide: In the study, convalescent patients were few, and early post-infection timepoints were absent.

V shed 7 bases and J shed 1 base, with 10 bases lying between them. Germline V gene sequence: CDR1 SNHLY, CDR2 FYNNEI. The CDR3 totals 13 residues. After expansion with viral peptide pools in the ViraFEST assay, antigen-specific CD4+ T cells were sequenced. Investigators separated out CD4+ T cells once less than 11 days of culture had passed. This table comes from immunoSEQ multiplex PCR, and its TCRdb copy is limited to in-frame clones, with some not included. The data contain roughly 11,000 clones, just under 75% of them singletons. This clone turned up a few times. Its antigen is currently unknown. The sequenced sample was CD4+ T cells from PBMCs cultured with HCoV-229E spike peptides, obtained before COVID-19 vaccination. The clonotype originates from a human donor who received a COVID-19 vaccine. The rearrangement links TRBV2 to TRBJ2-5; D might be TRBD1 or TRBD2, each matching 5 bases. The CDR3 reads CASNRDAQETQYF. The CDR3 DNA reads as TGTGCCAGCAATAGGGACGCCCAAGAGACCCAGTACTTC.